This entry lists 11 T cell receptor beta chains sequenced from one sample in a study of CD8 T cells in ankylosing spondylitis. A single record per CDR3 protein comes from TCRdb applying MiXCR to the 5' RACE reads. The data hold around 150,000 distinct CDR3 sequences, with 11% observed a single time. Material for sequencing was blood, either unsorted or a sorted T cell fraction (not recorded which). All receptors derive from a male donor with ankylosing spondylitis or in good health (not recorded which).

This clonotype came up many times. The gene calls are TRBV5-1 and TRBJ1-1; 7 bases agree with TRBD1. With V trimmed by 0 bases and J by 0 bases, 2 bases remained unmatched. The length of the CDR3 is 15 residues. Per germline, CDR1 SGHRS and CDR2 YFSETQ. CDR3 sequence (DNA): TGCGCCAGCAGCTTGGTACAGGGGATGAACACTGAAGCTTTCTTT. Amino acid sequence: CASSLVQGMNTEAFF. Drawing the rest from reference TRBV5-1 and TRBJ1-1, the complete variable domain is KAGVTQTPRYLIKTRGQQVTLSCSPISGHRSVSWYQQTPGQGLQFLFEYFSETQRNKGNFPGRFSGRQFSNSRSEMNVSTLELGDSALYLCASSLVQGMNTEAFFGQGTRLTVV.

This chain connects TRBV24-1 to TRBJ2-5; weak D call: TRBD2 (5 bases). The germline gives CDR1 KGHDR, CDR2 SFDVKD. Trimming shortened V by 0 bases and J by 5 bases, and 18 bases separated the two germline ends. This CDR3 contains 17 residues. The CDR3 spells CATSDLGVAGRQETQYF. The CDR3 nucleotides are TGTGCCACCAGTGATTTGGGCGTCGCGGGTAGGCAGGAGACCCAGTACTTC.

The table lists this clonotype with many counts. V gene TRBV3-1 combines with J gene TRBJ1-1, with 7 bases aligning to TRBD1. Germline lookup yields CDR1 LGHDT and CDR2 YNNKEL (reference sequence). V lost 7 bases, J lost 4 bases, and 9 bases stayed unmatched. The CDR3 has 14 amino acids. The CDR3: CASNQGEGRTEAFF. CDR3 nucleotide sequence: TGTGCCAGCAACCAGGGGGAGGGGCGCACTGAAGCTTTCTTT.

This clonotype was seen only a few times. A much more abundant neighbour one base away suggests this may be a read error. The genes are TRBV2 and TRBJ1-1; D gene unclear. Germline CDR1 and CDR2: SNHLY and FYNNEI. Trimming shortened V by 2 bases and J by 4 bases, and 8 bases separated the two germline ends. This CDR3 has 13 amino acids. The CDR3 loop is CASSESMTTEAFF. In nucleotides, the CDR3 is TGTGCCAGCAGTGAATCTATGACCACTGAAGCTTTCTTT. The full variable domain, with the rest looked up from reference TRBV2 and TRBJ1-1, is EPEVTQTPSHQVTQMGQEVILRCVPISNHLYFYWYRQILGQKVEFLVSFYNNEISEKSEIFDDQFSVERPDGSNFTLKIRSTKLEDSAMYFCASSESMTTEAFFGQGTRLTVV.

This clonotype has a count of ten or more. The genes are TRBV6-5 and TRBJ2-6; a possible D gene is TRBD1 (5 bases). Trimming left V 3 bases short and J 3 bases short, with 12 bases between. Germline V gene sequence: CDR1 MNHEY, CDR2 SVGAGI. The CDR3 totals 16 residues. The CDR3 here is CASSYLGVGGANVLTF. The CDR3 DNA is TGTGCCAGCAGTTATCTAGGGGTCGGTGGGGCCAACGTCCTGACTTTC.

This chain connects TRBV20-1 to TRBJ2-3; the D gene is possibly TRBD2 (6 bases). CDR1 and CDR2 from the germline V gene are DFQATT and SNEGSKA (reference sequence). The V gene lost 5 bases and the J gene lost 2 bases, with 17 bases spanning the gap. The CDR3 length is 15 residues. The CDR3 DNA reads as TGCAGTGCTCGCCCCCCGCTAGCGTTCACAGATACGCAGTATTTT. This gives the protein CSARPPLAFTDTQYF.

This clonotype was seen a few times. The V call is TRBV6-4, the J call TRBJ2-7; D remains unclear. Trimming cost V 5 bases and J 6 bases, with 8 bases left between them. Germline V gene lookup returns CDR1 MRHNA and CDR2 SNTAGT. The CDR3 covers 11 residues. This CDR3 is CASSTPFEQYF. The CDR3 coding sequence is TGTGCCAGCAGTACCCCCTTCGAGCAGTACTTC.

This clonotype was seen at least ten times. The chain has TRBV29-1 and TRBJ2-1; no reliable D call. V was pared by 0 bases and J by 9 bases, with 15 bases between. In germline, CDR1 is SQVTM, CDR2 ANQGSEA. The length of the CDR3 is 14 residues. The CDR3: CSVEETAFVREQFF. The CDR3 DNA reads as TGCAGCGTTGAAGAAACAGCGTTTGTACGTGAGCAGTTCTTC.

This clonotype was seen many times. CDR3 region: CASSGVSGTEAFF. The CDR3 coding sequence is TGCGCCAGCAGCGGGGTTAGCGGCACTGAAGCTTTCTTT. This sequence joins TRBV5-1 and TRBJ1-1; D is ambiguous. Trimming removed 4 bases at V and 4 bases at J, with 11 bases between. The CDR3 sequence is 13 residues long. The germline V gene has CDR1 SGHRS and CDR2 YFSETQ. Full variable domain (remainder filled in from reference TRBV5-1 and TRBJ1-1): KAGVTQTPRYLIKTRGQQVTLSCSPISGHRSVSWYQQTPGQGLQFLFEYFSETQRNKGNFPGRFSGRQFSNSRSEMNVSTLELGDSALYLCASSGVSGTEAFFGQGTRLTVV.

Many counts were recorded for this clonotype. This sequence joins TRBV5-1 and TRBJ2-1; TRBD2 is a possible D gene (7 bases). Per the germline V gene, CDR1 is SGHRS and CDR2 is YFSETQ. CDR3 size: 15 residues. With 4 bases removed from V and 7 bases from J, the gap between germline ends came to 18 bases. In DNA, the CDR3 is TGCGCCAGCAGCGCACTCCAACAGGGAGGGAATGAGCAGTTCTTC. Amino acid sequence: CASSALQQGGNEQFF.

Comment on this clonotype: A much larger clone differs by one base, so this may be a read error. The rearrangement links TRBV10-3 to TRBJ2-3; D perhaps matches TRBD2 (6 bases). This CDR3 is built from 15 residues. The V gene's germline CDR1 is ENHRY and CDR2 SYGVKD. Trimming shortened V by 4 bases and J by 2 bases, and 13 bases separated the two germline ends. CDR3 sequence (DNA): TGTGCCATCAGTGGAACGCCGCGGGACACAGATACGCAGTATTTT. This gives the protein CAISGTPRDTDTQYF.